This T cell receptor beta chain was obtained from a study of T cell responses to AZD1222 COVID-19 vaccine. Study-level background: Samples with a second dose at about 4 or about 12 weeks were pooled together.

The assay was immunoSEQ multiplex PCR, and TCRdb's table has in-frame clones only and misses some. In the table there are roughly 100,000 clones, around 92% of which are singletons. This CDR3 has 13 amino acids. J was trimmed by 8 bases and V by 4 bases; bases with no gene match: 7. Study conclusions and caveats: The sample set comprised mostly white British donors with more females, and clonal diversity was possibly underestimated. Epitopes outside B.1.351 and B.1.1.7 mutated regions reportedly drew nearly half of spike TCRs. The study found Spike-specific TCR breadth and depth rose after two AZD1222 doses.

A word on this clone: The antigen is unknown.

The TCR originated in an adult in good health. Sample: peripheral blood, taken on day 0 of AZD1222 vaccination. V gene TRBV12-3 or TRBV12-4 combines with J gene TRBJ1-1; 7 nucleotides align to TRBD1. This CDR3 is CASSSTGRGEAFF. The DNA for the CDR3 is TGTGCCAGCAGTTCGACAGGGCGGGGGGAAGCTTTCTTT.